This entry lists 16 T cell receptor beta chains sequenced from one sample in a study of response to subunit inactivated influenza vaccine. TCRdb fed the RT-PCR reads into MiXCR, producing one record per CDR3 protein. This table has 450,000 to 550,000 distinct CDR3 sequences, 25% appearing once. Source: CD4+ T cells sorted from PBMCs, taken roughly 5 days after vaccination. Receptors were obtained from a man in his fifties who received an inactivated influenza vaccine.

The sample holds a few counts of this clonotype. This chain joins TRBV20-1 and TRBJ1-1; D unclear. The V end lost 4 bases, the J end lost 0 bases, and 9 bases lay between the germline ends. The germline CDR1 and CDR2 sequences are DFQATT and SNEGSKA (reference sequence). The CDR3 consists of 13 residues. In DNA, the CDR3 is TGCAGTGCTAATAAAGGACTGAACACTGAAGCTTTCTTT. Protein sequence: CSANKGLNTEAFF.

This clonotype was detected only a few times. The chain recombines TRBV6-2 or TRBV6-3 with TRBJ2-1; 9 bases are shared with TRBD2. The CDR3 runs 14 residues. The junction had 5 bases not matched to a gene; V was cut back by 2 bases and J by 9 bases. Germline values: CDR1 MNHEY, CDR2 SVGEGT. CDR3 region: CASSYAREGSEQFF. In nucleotides, the CDR3 is TGTGCCAGCAGTTACGCGCGGGAGGGGTCTGAGCAGTTCTTC.

Regarding this clonotype: The germline gene is not matched at one end of the junction; a read error may be the cause. The chain uses TRBV3-1 and TRBJ2-7; D unresolved. CDR3 length: 12 amino acids. Germline V gene sequence: CDR1 LGHDT, CDR2 YNNKEL (reference sequence). The CDR3 DNA reads as TGTGCCAGCAGTCAAGGAGTCTACGAGCAGTACTTC. Translated, it gives CASSQGVYEQYF.

The table lists this clonotype with a few counts. The chain couples TRBV5-5 to TRBJ2-3; possibly TRBD1 or TRBD2 for D (6 bases each). This CDR3 has 17 residues. The germline V and J ends were trimmed by 0 bases and 0 bases, with 14 bases remaining between them. Germline CDR1 is SGHKS and CDR2 is YYEKEE (reference sequence). The CDR3 DNA reads as TGTGCCAGCAGCTTGGCCTTAGGGGGGCTTAGCACAGATACGCAGTATTTT. Translation: CASSLALGGLSTDTQYF.

This clonotype has more than one count but fewer than ten. The V call is TRBV18, the J call TRBJ2-2, with a weak D call TRBD1 (5 bases). The CDR3 spans 16 residues. V was clipped by 0 bases and J by 1 base, with 9 bases between them. The germline CDR1 and CDR2 sequences are KGHSH and LQKENI. The CDR3 sequence: CASSPPGVQNTGELFF. CDR3 DNA sequence: TGTGCCAGCTCACCACCAGGGGTCCAGAACACCGGGGAGCTGTTTTTT.

This clonotype was observed a handful of times. The rearrangement joins TRBV15 to TRBJ1-6, with a tentative D call TRBD1 (5 bases). This CDR3 comprises 13 residues. Germline loops: CDR1 LNHNV, CDR2 YYDKDF (reference sequence). The germline V and J ends were trimmed by 5 bases and 6 bases, with 8 bases remaining between them. In DNA form, the CDR3 reads TGTGCCACCAGCGGGGGATCTAATTCACCCCTCCACTTT. Its translation: CATSGGSNSPLHF.

This clonotype was counted between two and nine times. The junction shows a germline mismatch at one end, possibly a read error. In DNA, the CDR3 is TGCAGTGCTAGACAACGCCAAGGGACCCAGTACTTC. Translating gives CSARQRQGTQYF. The chain employs TRBV20-1 and TRBJ2-5; the D is unclear. The CDR3 has 12 amino acids. Germline V gene sequence: CDR1 DFQATT, CDR2 SNEGSKA (reference sequence).

The chain links TRBV4-1 to TRBJ1-1; 7 nucleotides align to TRBD1. Trimming took 4 bases from V and 0 from J; bases not matched to a gene: 5. The CDR3 is 15 amino acids. From germline, CDR1 is MGHRA and CDR2 YSYEKL. The CDR3 reads CASSPGGTLNTEAFF. DNA for the CDR3: TGCGCCAGCAGCCCAGGGGGAACTCTGAACACTGAAGCTTTCTTT.

The rearrangement joins TRBV4-2 to TRBJ2-1; 9 positions match TRBD2. The CDR3 is 16 residues long. J was trimmed by 9 bases and V by 4 bases; bases with no gene match: 13. Germline CDR1 is LGHNA and CDR2 is YNFKEQ. In nucleotides, the CDR3 is TGTGCCAGCAGCCCCGGGACTAGCCTAGGGGAGGGTGAGCAGTTCTTC. This encodes CASSPGTSLGEGEQFF.

In DNA form, the CDR3 reads TGCAGTGCTCCCCTCCGGGACAGGGCTGGAGAGCAGTACTTC. As protein: CSAPLRDRAGEQYF. The rearrangement uses TRBV20-1 and TRBJ2-7; TRBD1 matches 9 bases. After removal of 5 bases from V and 7 bases from J, the junction contained 12 bases not matched to a gene. CDR3 length equals 14 residues. The germline V gene encodes CDR1 DFQATT and CDR2 SNEGSKA (reference sequence).

This clonotype was found a few times. V is TRBV7-8 and J is TRBJ1-4, with D possibly matching TRBD1 (6 bases). The V gene lost 5 bases and the J gene lost 4 bases, with 14 bases spanning the gap. The V gene's germline CDR1 is SGHVS and CDR2 FQNEAQ. The CDR3 is 15 amino acids. DNA of the CDR3: TGTGCCAGCAGCCCGTCGGACAGCCTTAATGAAAAACTGTTTTTT. It specifies CASSPSDSLNEKLFF.

This clonotype has a handful of counts. J is TRBJ1-2 and V is TRBV29-1, with a possible D match to TRBD1 (6 bases). V was clipped by 7 bases and J by 4 bases, with 10 bases between them. CDR3 length equals 11 residues. The germline V gene has CDR1 SQVTM and CDR2 ANQGSEA. Here the CDR3 reads CSAEGVYGYTF. The CDR3, as DNA: TGCAGCGCCGAGGGGGTCTATGGCTACACCTTC.

This clonotype was counted at least ten times. The gene calls are TRBV7-2 and TRBJ2-3; D is unclear. Germline CDR1 and CDR2: SGHTA and FQGNSA. The CDR3 spans 13 residues. V lost 1 base, J lost 5 bases, and 7 bases lay in between. The CDR3 coding sequence is TGTGCCAGCAGCTTAGGTCTCATAGATACGCAGTATTTT. As protein: CASSLGLIDTQYF.

The CDR3 spells CSVIDRGREQYF. The DNA of the CDR3 is TGCAGCGTGATCGACAGGGGTAGGGAGCAGTACTTC. The J gene is TRBJ2-7, the V gene TRBV29-1, with 8 positions matching TRBD1. CDR1 and CDR2 (germline): SQVTM, ANQGSEA. V shed 6 bases, J shed 7 bases, and the junction held 8 bases outside the gene matches. The CDR3 is made up of 12 amino acids.

The V and J genes are TRBV7-2 and TRBJ2-7; D might be TRBD1 or TRBD2, each matching 5 bases. The V and J ends lost 2 bases and 5 bases respectively, with 13 bases between them. CDR3 length: 14 amino acids. Germline values: CDR1 SGHTA, CDR2 FQGNSA. The CDR3 region has the DNA TGTGCCAGCAGCTTAACACGGGACGGGGACGAGCAGTACTTC. Encoded protein: CASSLTRDGDEQYF.

This chain connects TRBV20-1 to TRBJ2-3; D unresolved. The CDR3 is 12 amino acids. The V gene lost 5 bases and the J gene lost 4 bases, with 10 bases spanning the gap. Germline CDR1 and CDR2: DFQATT and SNEGSKA (reference sequence). The CDR3: CSASLRADTQYF. The CDR3 coding sequence is TGCAGTGCTTCCCTTCGGGCAGATACGCAGTATTTT.